Given below is one TCR beta chain in context. The data were taken from a study of blood T cell repertoires in COVID-19. Study-level background: The study drew acute and convalescent COVID-19 samples from the United States, Italy and Spain. The cDNA or gDNA used as material had been derived from T cells, B-cell-depleted T cells, or PBMCs.

In the original analysis: Estimated nucleated cell counts came from reference gene primer amplification. TCRdb's table, derived via immunoSEQ multiplex PCR, lists solely in-frame clones and lacks some. V, J and clone size derive from that table, while D and trimming were established from the DNA sequence. In the table there are some 190,000 clones, approximately 83% of which are singletons. Germline V lookup: CDR1 MNHEY, CDR2 SVGAGI. Losses at the gene ends were 7 bases for V and 6 bases for J; bases not matched to a gene: 9. The CDR3 contains 13 residues. The TCR sequence derives from a human donor with active or convalescent COVID-19. The donor label of this sample is uncertain. The V and J genes are TRBV6-5 and TRBJ2-7; 7 bases are shared with TRBD2. Specimen: peripheral blood. Written as DNA, the CDR3 is TGTGCCAGCAAGGCGGGAGTTTTGGCCGAGCAGTACTTC. Its protein product is CASKAGVLAEQYF.